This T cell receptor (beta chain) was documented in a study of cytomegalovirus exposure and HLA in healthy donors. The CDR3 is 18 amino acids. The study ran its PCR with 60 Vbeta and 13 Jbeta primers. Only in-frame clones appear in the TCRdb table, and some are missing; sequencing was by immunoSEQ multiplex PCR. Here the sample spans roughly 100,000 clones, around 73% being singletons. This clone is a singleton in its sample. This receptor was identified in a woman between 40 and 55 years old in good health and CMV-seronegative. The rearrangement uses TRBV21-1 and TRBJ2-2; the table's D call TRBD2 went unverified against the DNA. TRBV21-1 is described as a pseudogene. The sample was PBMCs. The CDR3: CASSKVEPPAANTGELFF. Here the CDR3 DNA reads TGTGCCAGCAGCAAAGTGGAACCCCCGGCGGCGAACACCGGGGAGCTGTTTTTT.